The sequence of this TCR beta chain was determined in a study of breast tumors, draining lymph nodes, adjacent tissues. Ten or more counts support this clonotype. Its antigen is undetermined. TCRdb re-derived calls from the multiplex PCR reads in MiXCR, one entry per CDR3 protein. This sample has around 120,000 distinct CDR3 sequences; less than 20% occur once, and the top ten carry roughly 3.5%. General study findings and limits: Data only fit, rather than demonstrated, lymph node origin of most tumor T cells.

The ends were cut back, 0 bases at V and 6 bases at J, with 9 bases in the middle. The germline V gene has CDR1 SGDLS and CDR2 YYNGEE. The CDR3 covers 13 residues. The lymph nodes were axillary draining lymph nodes from breast cancer patients. The sequencing input was axillary lymph node tissue. The clonotype was recovered from a female donor with breast cancer. Some clones in this sample may be carry-over from other donors' samples. The V call is TRBV9, the J call TRBJ2-5; D gene ambiguous. CDR3 sequence (DNA): TGTGCCAGCAGCGTAGCTGTTGGGCAGACCCAGTACTTC. Residues: CASSVAVGQTQYF.